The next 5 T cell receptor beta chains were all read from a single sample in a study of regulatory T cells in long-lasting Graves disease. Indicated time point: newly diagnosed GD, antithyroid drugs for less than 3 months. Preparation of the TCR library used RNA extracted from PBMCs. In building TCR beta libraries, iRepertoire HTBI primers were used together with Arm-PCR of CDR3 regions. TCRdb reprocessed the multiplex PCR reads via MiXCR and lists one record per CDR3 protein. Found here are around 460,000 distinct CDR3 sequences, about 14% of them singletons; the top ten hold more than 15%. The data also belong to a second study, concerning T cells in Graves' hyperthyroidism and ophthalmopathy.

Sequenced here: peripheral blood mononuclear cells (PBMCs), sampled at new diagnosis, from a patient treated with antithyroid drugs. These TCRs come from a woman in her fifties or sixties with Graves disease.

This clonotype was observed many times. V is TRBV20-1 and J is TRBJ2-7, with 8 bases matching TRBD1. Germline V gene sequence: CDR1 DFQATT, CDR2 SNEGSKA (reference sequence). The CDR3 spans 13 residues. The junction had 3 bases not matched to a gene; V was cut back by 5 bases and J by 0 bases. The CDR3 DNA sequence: TGCAGTGCTCGACAGGGGCCCTCCTACGAGCAGTACTTC. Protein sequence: CSARQGPSYEQYF.

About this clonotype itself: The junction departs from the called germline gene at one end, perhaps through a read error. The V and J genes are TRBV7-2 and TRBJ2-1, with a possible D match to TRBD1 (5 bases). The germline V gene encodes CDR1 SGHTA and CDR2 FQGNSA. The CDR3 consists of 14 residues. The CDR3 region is CASGLETAYNEQFF. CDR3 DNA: TGTGCCAGCGGCTTAGAGACAGCATACAATGAGCAGTTCTTC.

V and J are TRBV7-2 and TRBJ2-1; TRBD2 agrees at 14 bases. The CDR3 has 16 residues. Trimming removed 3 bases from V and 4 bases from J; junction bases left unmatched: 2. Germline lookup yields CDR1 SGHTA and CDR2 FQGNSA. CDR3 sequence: CASSFGTSGGYNEQFF. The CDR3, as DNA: TGTGCCAGCAGCTTTGGGACTAGCGGGGGTTACAATGAGCAGTTCTTC.

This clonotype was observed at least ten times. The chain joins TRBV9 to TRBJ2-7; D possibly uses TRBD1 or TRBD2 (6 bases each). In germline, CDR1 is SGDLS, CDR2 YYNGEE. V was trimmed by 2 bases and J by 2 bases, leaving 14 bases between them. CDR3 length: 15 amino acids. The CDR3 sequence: CASSVGGGGPYEQYF. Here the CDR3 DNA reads TGTGCCAGCAGCGTCGGAGGGGGAGGTCCCTACGAGCAGTACTTC.

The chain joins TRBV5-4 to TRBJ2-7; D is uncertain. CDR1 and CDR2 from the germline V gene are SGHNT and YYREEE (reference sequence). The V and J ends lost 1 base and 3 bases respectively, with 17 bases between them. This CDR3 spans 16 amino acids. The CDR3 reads CASSLFIGRLLYEQYF. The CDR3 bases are TGTGCCAGCAGCTTGTTTATTGGACGTCTTCTCTACGAGCAGTACTTC.